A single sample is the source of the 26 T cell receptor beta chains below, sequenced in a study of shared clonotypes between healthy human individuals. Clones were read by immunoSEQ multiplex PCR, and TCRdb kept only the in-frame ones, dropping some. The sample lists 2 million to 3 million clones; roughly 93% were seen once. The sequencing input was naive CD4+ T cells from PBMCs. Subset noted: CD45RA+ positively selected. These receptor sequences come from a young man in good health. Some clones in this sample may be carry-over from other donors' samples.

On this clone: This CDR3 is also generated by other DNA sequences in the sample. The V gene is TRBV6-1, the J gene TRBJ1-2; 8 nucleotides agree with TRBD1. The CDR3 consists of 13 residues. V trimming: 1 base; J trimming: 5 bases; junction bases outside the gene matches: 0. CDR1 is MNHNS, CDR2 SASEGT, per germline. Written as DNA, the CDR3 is TGTGCCAGCAGTGAAGGGACAGGGTATGGCTACACCTTC. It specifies CASSEGTGYGYTF.

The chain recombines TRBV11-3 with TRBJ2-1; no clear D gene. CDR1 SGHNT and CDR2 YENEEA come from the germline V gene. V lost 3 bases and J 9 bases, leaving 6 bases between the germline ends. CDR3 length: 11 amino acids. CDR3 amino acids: CASSFSGEQFF. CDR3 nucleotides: TGTGCCAGCAGCTTTTCCGGTGAGCAGTTCTTC. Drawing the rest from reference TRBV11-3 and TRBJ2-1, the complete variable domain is EAGVVQSPRYKIIEKKQPVAFWCNPISGHNTLYWYLQNLGQGPELLIRYENEEAVDDSQLPKDRFSAERLKGVDSTLKIQPAELGDSAVYLCASSFSGEQFFGPGTRLTVL.

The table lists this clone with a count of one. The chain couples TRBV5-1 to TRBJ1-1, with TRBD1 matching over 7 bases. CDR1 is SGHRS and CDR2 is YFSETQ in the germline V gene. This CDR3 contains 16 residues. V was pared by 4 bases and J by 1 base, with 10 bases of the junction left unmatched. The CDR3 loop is CASSQRTGTANTEAFF. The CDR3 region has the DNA TGCGCCAGCAGCCAACGAACCGGGACAGCGAACACTGAAGCTTTCTTT.

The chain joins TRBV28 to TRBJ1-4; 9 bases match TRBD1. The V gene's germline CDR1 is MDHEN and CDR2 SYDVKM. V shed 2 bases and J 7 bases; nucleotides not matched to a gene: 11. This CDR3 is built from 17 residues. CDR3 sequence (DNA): TGTGCCAGCAGTTTAGATGAAGGGACAGGGATAGGTGAAAAACTGTTTTTT. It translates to CASSLDEGTGIGEKLFF.

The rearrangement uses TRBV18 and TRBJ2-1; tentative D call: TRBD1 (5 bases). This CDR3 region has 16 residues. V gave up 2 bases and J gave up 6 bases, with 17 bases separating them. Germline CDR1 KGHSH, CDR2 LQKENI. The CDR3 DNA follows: TGTGCCAGCTCACCAGGTAGGGGCCCCCTAGGCAATGAGCAGTTCTTC. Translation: CASSPGRGPLGNEQFF.

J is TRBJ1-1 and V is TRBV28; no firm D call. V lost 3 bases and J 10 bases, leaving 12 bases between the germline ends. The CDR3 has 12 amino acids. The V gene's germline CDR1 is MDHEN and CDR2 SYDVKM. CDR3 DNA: TGTGCCAGCAGTTTCGCGGTAGAGGCAGCTTTCTTT. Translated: CASSFAVEAAFF.

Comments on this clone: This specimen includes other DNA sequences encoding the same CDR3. CDR3 region: CASSLQSSYNEQFF. The CDR3 nucleotides read TGCGCCAGCAGCCTCCAGAGCTCCTACAATGAGCAGTTCTTC. V usage is TRBV5-1 and J usage is TRBJ2-1; no firm D call. V dropped 4 bases and J dropped 0 bases, with 8 bases sitting between them. This CDR3 spans 14 amino acids. Looked up from germline, CDR1 is SGHRS and CDR2 is YFSETQ.

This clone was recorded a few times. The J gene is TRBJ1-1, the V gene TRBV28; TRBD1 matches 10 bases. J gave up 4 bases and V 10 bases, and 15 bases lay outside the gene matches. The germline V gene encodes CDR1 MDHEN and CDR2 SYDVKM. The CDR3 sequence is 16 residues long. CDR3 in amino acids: CATWRQGARGGTEAFF. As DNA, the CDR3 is TGTGCCACCTGGAGACAGGGGGCGAGGGGGGGCACTGAAGCTTTCTTT.

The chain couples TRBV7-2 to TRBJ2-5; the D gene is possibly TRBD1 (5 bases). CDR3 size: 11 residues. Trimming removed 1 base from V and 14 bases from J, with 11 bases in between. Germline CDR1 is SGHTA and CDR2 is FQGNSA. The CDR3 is CASSLVAGFYF. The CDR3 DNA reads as TGTGCCAGCAGCTTAGTAGCAGGGTTTTACTTC. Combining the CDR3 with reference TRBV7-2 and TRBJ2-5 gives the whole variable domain GAGVSQSPSNKVTEKGKDVELRCDPISGHTALYWYRQSLGQGLEFLIYFQGNSAPDKSGLPSDRFSAERTGGSVSTLTIQRTQQEDSAVYLCASSLVAGFYFGPGTRLLVL.

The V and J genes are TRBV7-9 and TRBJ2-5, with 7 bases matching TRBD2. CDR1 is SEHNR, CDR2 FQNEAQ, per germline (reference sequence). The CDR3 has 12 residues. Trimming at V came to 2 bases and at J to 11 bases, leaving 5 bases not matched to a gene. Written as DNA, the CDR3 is TGTGCCAGCAGCTTAAGCGGGACCCCGCAGTACTTC. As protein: CASSLSGTPQYF. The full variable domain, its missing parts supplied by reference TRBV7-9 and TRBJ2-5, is DTGVSQNPRHKITKRGQNVTFRCDPISEHNRLYWYRQTLGQGPEFLTYFQNEAQLEKSRLLSDRFSAERPKGSFSTLEIQRTEQGDSAMYLCASSLSGTPQYFGPGTRLLVL.

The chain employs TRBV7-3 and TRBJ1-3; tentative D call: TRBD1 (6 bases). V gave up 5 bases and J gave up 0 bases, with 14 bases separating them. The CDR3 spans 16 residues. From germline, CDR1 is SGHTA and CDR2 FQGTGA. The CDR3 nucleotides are TGTGCCAGCAGCCCAACCGGGGGCTACTCTGGAAACACCATATATTTT. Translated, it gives CASSPTGGYSGNTIYF.

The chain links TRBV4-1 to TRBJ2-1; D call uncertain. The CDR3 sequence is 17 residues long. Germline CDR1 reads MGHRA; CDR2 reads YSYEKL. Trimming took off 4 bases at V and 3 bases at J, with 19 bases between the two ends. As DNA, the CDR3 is TGCGCCAGCAGCCGGATCACCACCACCACCGACTACAATGAGCAGTTCTTC. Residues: CASSRITTTTDYNEQFF.

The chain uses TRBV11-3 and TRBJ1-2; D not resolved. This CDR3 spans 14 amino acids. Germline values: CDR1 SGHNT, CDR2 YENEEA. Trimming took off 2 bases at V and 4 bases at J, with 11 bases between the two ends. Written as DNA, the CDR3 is TGTGCCAGCAGCTTAAAGGTGGTTCCCTATGGCTACACCTTC. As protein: CASSLKVVPYGYTF.

The CDR3 sequence: CASSGGRYTEAFF. For the CDR3, the DNA is TGTGCCAGCAGCGGGGGGCGTTACACTGAAGCTTTCTTT. This chain joins TRBV27 and TRBJ1-1; D is possibly TRBD1 (6 bases). The ends were cut back, 6 bases at V and 3 bases at J, with 11 bases in the middle. Germline assignment: CDR1 MNHEY and CDR2 SMNVEV (reference sequence). The CDR3 extends over 13 amino acids.

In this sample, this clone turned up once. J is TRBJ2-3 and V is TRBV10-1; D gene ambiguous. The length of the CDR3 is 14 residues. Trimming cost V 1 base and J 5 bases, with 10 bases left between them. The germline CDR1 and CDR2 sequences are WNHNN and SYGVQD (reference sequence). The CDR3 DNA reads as TGCGCCAGCAGTGAGTTATCAAGGAGAGATACGCAGTATTTT. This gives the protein CASSELSRRDTQYF.

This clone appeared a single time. CDR3 in DNA: TGTGCCAGCAGTGAATCCGGTGCAGAAGGGAGAAACACCATATATTTT. This codes for CASSESGAEGRNTIYF. The V and J genes are TRBV25-1 and TRBJ1-3, with D hard to call. The germline V and J ends were trimmed by 1 base and 5 bases, with 15 bases remaining between them. The CDR3 has 16 residues. Germline values: CDR1 MGHDK, CDR2 SYGVNS.

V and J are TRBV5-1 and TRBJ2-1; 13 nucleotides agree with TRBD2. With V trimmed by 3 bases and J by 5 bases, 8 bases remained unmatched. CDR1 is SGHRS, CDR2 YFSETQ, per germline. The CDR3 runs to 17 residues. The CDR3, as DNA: TGCGCCAGCAGCTACTCGACTAGCGGGAGGAGGGACAATGAGCAGTTCTTC. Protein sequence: CASSYSTSGRRDNEQFF.

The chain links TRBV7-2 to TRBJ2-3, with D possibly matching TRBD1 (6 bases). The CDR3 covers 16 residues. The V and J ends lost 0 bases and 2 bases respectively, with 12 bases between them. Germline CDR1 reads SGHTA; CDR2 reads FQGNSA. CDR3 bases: TGTGCCAGCAGCTTAGCTGGGGGCTCTGACACAGATACGCAGTATTTT. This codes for CASSLAGGSDTDTQYF.

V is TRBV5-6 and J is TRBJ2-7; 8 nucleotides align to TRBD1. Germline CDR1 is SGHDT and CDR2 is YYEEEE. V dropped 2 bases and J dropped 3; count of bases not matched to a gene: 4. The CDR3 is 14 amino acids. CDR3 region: CASSLQGGGYEQYF. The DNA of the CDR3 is TGTGCCAGCAGCTTACAGGGGGGCGGCTACGAGCAGTACTTC.

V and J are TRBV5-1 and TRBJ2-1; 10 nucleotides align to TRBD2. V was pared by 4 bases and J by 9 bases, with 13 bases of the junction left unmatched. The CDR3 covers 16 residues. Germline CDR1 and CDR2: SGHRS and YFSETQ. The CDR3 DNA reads TGCGCCAGCAGCATGCTGGGTAGCGGGAGGTCGGGTGAGCAGTTCTTC. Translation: CASSMLGSGRSGEQFF.

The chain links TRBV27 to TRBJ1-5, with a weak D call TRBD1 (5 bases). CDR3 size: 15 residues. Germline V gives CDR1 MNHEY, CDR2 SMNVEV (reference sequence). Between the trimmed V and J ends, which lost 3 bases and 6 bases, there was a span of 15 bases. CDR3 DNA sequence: TGTGCCAGCAGTTTCGGATGGCGAGACAGTCAGCCCCAGCATTTT. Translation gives CASSFGWRDSQPQHF.

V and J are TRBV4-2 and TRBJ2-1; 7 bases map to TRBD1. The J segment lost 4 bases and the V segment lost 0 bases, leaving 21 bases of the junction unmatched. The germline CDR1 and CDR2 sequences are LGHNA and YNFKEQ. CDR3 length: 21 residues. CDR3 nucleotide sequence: TGTGCCAGCAGCCAAGAAGGAAAGGGTCCCCACCTACGGGACAGATACAATGAGCAGTTCTTC. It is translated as CASSQEGKGPHLRDRYNEQFF.

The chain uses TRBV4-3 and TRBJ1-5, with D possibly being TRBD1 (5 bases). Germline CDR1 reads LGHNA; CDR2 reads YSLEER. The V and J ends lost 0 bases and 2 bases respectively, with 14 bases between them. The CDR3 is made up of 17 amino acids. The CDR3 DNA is TGCGCCAGCAGCCAAGATCTTTTTCGGGGCCGCAATCAGCCCCAGCATTTT. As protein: CASSQDLFRGRNQPQHF.

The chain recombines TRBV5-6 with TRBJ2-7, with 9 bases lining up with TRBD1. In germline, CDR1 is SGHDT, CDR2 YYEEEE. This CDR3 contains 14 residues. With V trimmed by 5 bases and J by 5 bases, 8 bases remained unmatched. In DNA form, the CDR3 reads TGTGCCAGCAGTTCGGGACAGGGCCGCCACGAGCAGTACTTC. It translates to CASSSGQGRHEQYF. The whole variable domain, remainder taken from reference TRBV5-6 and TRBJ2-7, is DAGVTQSPTHLIKTRGQQVTLRCSPKSGHDTVSWYQQALGQGPQFIFQYYEEEERQRGNFPDRFSGHQFPNYSSELNVNALLLGDSALYLCASSSGQGRHEQYFGPGTRLTVT.

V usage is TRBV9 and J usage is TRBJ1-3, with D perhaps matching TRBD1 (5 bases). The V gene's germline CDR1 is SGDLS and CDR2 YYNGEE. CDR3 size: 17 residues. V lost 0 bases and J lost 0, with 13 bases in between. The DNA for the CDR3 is TGTGCCAGCAGCGTAGGGCCGCAGGGCTACTCTGGAAACACCATATATTTT. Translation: CASSVGPQGYSGNTIYF.

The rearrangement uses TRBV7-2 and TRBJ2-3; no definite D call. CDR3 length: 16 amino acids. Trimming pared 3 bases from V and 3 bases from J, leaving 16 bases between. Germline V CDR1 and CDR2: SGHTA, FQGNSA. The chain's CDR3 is CASSFPPARKTDTQYF. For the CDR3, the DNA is TGTGCCAGCAGCTTCCCCCCGGCTAGAAAAACAGATACGCAGTATTTT.